The clone carrying this T cell receptor (beta chain) was observed a few times. As yet, its antigen is unknown. A J-beta primer mix and a sample-barcoded 5' primer were used in a second PCR of roughly 7 to 12 cycles. With 12 random nucleotides, a template-switch adaptor tagged each individual cDNA molecule. Each CDR3 protein is one row after TCRdb ran MiXCR on the 5' RACE reads. Among some 900,000 distinct CDR3 sequences, 29% were seen once, and the ten largest hold about 18%. The CDR3 is made up of 15 amino acids. V trimming: 4 bases; J trimming: 4 bases; junction bases outside the gene matches: 9. CDR1 and CDR2 (germline): SGDLS, YYNGEE. The data belong to a study of blood T cells in healthy people across ages. Study-wide points: Those diversity estimates obtained from one million T cells were thought to be underestimates.

Each donor had around 9.2 milliliters of peripheral blood drawn. The chain uses TRBV9 and TRBJ2-3; TRBD2 aligns across 7 bases. The sample comprised blood. The source of this sequence is a woman of 80 years or more in good health. The CDR3 nucleotides read TGTGCCAGCAGCCCCGACGGGGGGATATCAGATACGCAGTATTTT. Translating gives CASSPDGGISDTQYF.